This T cell receptor beta chain was recovered during a study of T cells in Graves' hyperthyroidism and ophthalmopathy. J gave up 4 bases and V 5 bases, and 1 base lay outside the gene matches. Germline V gene lookup returns CDR1 LNHDA and CDR2 SQIVND (reference sequence). The CDR3 runs to 14 residues. The TCR beta CDR3 regions underwent amplification using RNA transcripts as the source. With the HTBI primer set, the TCR CDR3 went through a first round of RT-PCR. TCRdb processed the multiplex PCR reads anew with MiXCR; each CDR3 protein has one entry. The sample shows nearly 750,000 distinct CDR3 sequences, just over 35% of them seen only once. This clonotype was recorded many times.

This TCR derives from a woman between 35 and 50 years old with Graves' hyperthyroidism. The chain uses TRBV19 and TRBJ2-2; TRBD2 agrees at 10 bases. Sequencing input: blood. CDR3 nucleotide sequence: TGTGCCAGTAGTCCTAGCGGGGGCACCGGGGAGCTGTTTTTT. Protein: CASSPSGGTGELFF.